These 30 T cell receptor beta chains share one sample of origin, sequenced in a study of T cell responses to AZD1222 COVID-19 vaccine (dated by TCRdb to the early 2020s). In light of the paper, this sample's time point label describes: about 28 days (+/-7) after the second vaccine dose. Read against the paper, the sample's treatment or condition label means: meningococcal conjugate vaccine given as trial control. Library preparation used the immunoSEQ multiplex PCR assay. The table comes from immuneACCESS by way of TCRdb, which keeps in-frame sequences with V and J called. Part of the clones is missing from these tables; in studies checked, under half for an unresolved V gene and the rest for unknown reasons. Recorded for this sample are approximately 180,000 clones; 90% of them occurred a single time. The ten biggest clones cover 3.5% to 5.5% of the sample. Source: peripheral blood, taken 28 days after the second dose of the MenACWY control vaccine. These receptors were collected from an adult who received the MenACWY meningococcal vaccine as a control.

CDR3 DNA: TGTGCCAGCAGCTTCTCCGGGACTAGCGGGGAGCAGTACTTC. Protein: CASSFSGTSGEQYF. V is TRBV7-9 and J is TRBJ2-7, with 12 bases aligning to TRBD2. The trim removed 3 bases at V and 7 bases at J, leaving 4 bases unmatched. The CDR3 length is 14 residues. The germline V gene has CDR1 SEHNR and CDR2 FQNEAQ (reference sequence).

J is TRBJ2-3 and V is TRBV5-1; TRBD2 matches at 7 bases. The CDR3 has 19 residues. CDR1 and CDR2 (germline): SGHRS, YFSETQ. V lost 6 bases, J lost 0 bases, and 19 bases stayed unmatched. The CDR3 DNA is TGCGCCAGCATGGGACTCGGGGGGAGCGTAGACTCTAGCACAGATACGCAGTATTTT. Translation gives CASMGLGGSVDSSTDTQYF.

This chain joins TRBV29-1 and TRBJ1-1; D remains ambiguous. Germline lookup yields CDR1 SQVTM and CDR2 ANQGSEA. V lost 8 bases and J lost 1, with 11 bases in between. The CDR3 consists of 12 residues. Here the CDR3 reads CSFRHGNTEAFF. Here the CDR3 DNA reads TGCAGCTTCCGACACGGGAACACTGAAGCTTTCTTT.

The chain recombines TRBV19 with TRBJ1-2; 9 bases line up with TRBD1. Germline V gives CDR1 LNHDA, CDR2 SQIVND (reference sequence). The V gene end was trimmed by 6 bases and the J gene end by 2 bases; junction bases not matched to a gene: 7. The CDR3 covers 15 residues. The CDR3 spells CASSDPTGGNYGYTF. The CDR3 coding sequence is TGTGCCAGTAGCGACCCAACAGGGGGCAACTATGGCTACACCTTC.

The chain is built from TRBV10-3 and TRBJ2-5; perhaps TRBD2 as D (6 bases). Trimming shortened V by 6 bases and J by 3 bases, and 8 bases separated the two germline ends. Per germline, CDR1 ENHRY and CDR2 SYGVKD. The CDR3 is 12 amino acids. The chain's CDR3 is CAIRGLEETQYF. The CDR3 DNA sequence: TGTGCCATCAGGGGACTGGAAGAGACCCAGTACTTC.

J is TRBJ2-1 and V is TRBV29-1; TRBD2 matches at 12 bases. Germline V gene sequence: CDR1 SQVTM, CDR2 ANQGSEA. This CDR3 is built from 13 residues. V dropped 7 bases and J dropped 9; count of bases not matched to a gene: 7. Written as DNA, the CDR3 is TGCAGCGCTGATGGACTAGCGGGAACTGAGCAGTTCTTC. Translated: CSADGLAGTEQFF.

The chain carries TRBV3-1 (or the pseudogene TRBV3-2) and TRBJ2-3; a weak D match, TRBD1 (6 bases). V was clipped by 3 bases and J by 2 bases, with 12 bases between them. There are 15 residues in the CDR3. CDR1 LGHDT and CDR2 YNNKEL come from the germline V gene (reference sequence). CDR3 DNA sequence: TGTGCCAGCAGCCAGGGGGCCGCGGTCACAGATACGCAGTATTTT. It translates to CASSQGAAVTDTQYF.

V is TRBV3-1 (or the pseudogene TRBV3-2) and J is TRBJ2-3; D remains ambiguous. Per the germline V gene, CDR1 is LGHDT and CDR2 is YNNKEL (reference sequence). V was shortened by 4 bases and J by 2 bases, with 4 bases between the two germline ends. The CDR3 is made up of 12 amino acids. CDR3 amino acids: CASSPSTDTQYF. CDR3 bases: TGTGCCAGCAGCCCCTCCACAGATACGCAGTATTTT.

Note on this clone: Other nucleotide sequences in the sample specify the same CDR3. The chain has TRBV6-5 and TRBJ2-2; D may correspond to TRBD1 or TRBD2 (6 bases each). There are 14 residues in the CDR3. Germline lookup yields CDR1 MNHEY and CDR2 SVGAGI. V dropped 6 bases and J dropped 1 base, with 9 bases sitting between them. DNA of the CDR3: TGTGCCAGCAGGGCGGGACAGAACACCGGGGAGCTGTTTTTT. Protein: CASRAGQNTGELFF.

J is TRBJ1-4 and V is TRBV19; 7 bases fit TRBD1. This CDR3 spans 15 amino acids. The germline CDR1 and CDR2 sequences are LNHDA and SQIVND (reference sequence). The ends lost 6 bases at V and 7 bases at J; junction bases unmatched: 11. The CDR3 DNA reads TGTGCCAGTAGCGACCGAACAGGGGAGTTTGAAAAACTGTTTTTT. It yields the protein CASSDRTGEFEKLFF.

The CDR3 sequence: CASSPHPDSLSSYGYTF. CDR3 sequence (DNA): TGTGCCAGCAGCCCCCACCCGGACAGCCTTAGTAGCTATGGCTACACCTTC. The rearrangement links TRBV7-2 to TRBJ1-2; D may be TRBD1 (6 bases). The CDR3 extends over 17 amino acids. Germline CDR1 is SGHTA and CDR2 is FQGNSA. V was cut by 5 bases and J by 4 bases, with 23 bases left in between.

This clone was seen only once. The rearrangement links TRBV28 to TRBJ2-2; 7 bases are shared with TRBD1. This CDR3 is 18 amino acids long. Germline assignment: CDR1 MDHEN and CDR2 SYDVKM. Unmatched junction bases numbered 7, after V lost 0 bases and J lost 0 bases. CDR3 amino acids: CASSLWTGMSANTGELFF. The CDR3 nucleotides read TGTGCCAGCAGTTTATGGACAGGGATGTCGGCGAACACCGGGGAGCTGTTTTTT.

The chain couples TRBV5-1 to TRBJ2-3, with 13 positions matching TRBD2. With 3 bases clipped from V and 1 base from J, the junction kept 2 bases outside the gene matches. The CDR3 sequence is 16 residues long. Per germline, CDR1 SGHRS and CDR2 YFSETQ. CDR3 in DNA: TGCGCCAGCAGCTCCGGGACTAGCGGGGGCACAGATACGCAGTATTTT. Its translation: CASSSGTSGGTDTQYF.

The V gene is TRBV27, the J gene TRBJ1-2; 7 bases align to TRBD1. Trimming at V came to 2 bases and at J to 7 bases, leaving 7 bases not matched to a gene. The CDR3 length is 14 residues. From germline, CDR1 is MNHEY and CDR2 SMNVEV (reference sequence). The CDR3 here is CASSLTYRGSGYTF. The CDR3 DNA is TGTGCCAGCAGTTTAACCTACAGGGGCTCTGGCTACACCTTC.

The V call is TRBV24-1, the J call TRBJ1-2, with D maybe TRBD1 (5 bases). CDR3 length: 15 amino acids. Germline loops: CDR1 KGHDR, CDR2 SFDVKD. V was shortened by 2 bases and J by 5 bases, with 14 bases between the two germline ends. CDR3 region: CATSDSQGTGYGYTF. The CDR3, as DNA: TGTGCCACCAGTGATTCTCAGGGAACGGGGTATGGCTACACCTTC.

The table lists this clone with a count of one. V gene TRBV27 combines with J gene TRBJ2-3, with D unresolved. The CDR3 is 14 amino acids. The V end was cut by 8 bases, the J end by 2 bases, with 14 bases between. Germline assignment: CDR1 MNHEY and CDR2 SMNVEV (reference sequence). CDR3 residues: CASLPRIPTDTQYF. The CDR3 nucleotides read TGTGCCAGCTTACCCCGAATCCCCACAGATACGCAGTATTTT.

This chain connects TRBV6-5 to TRBJ1-5, with D maybe TRBD1 (5 bases). Germline CDR1 MNHEY, CDR2 SVGAGI. V was clipped by 6 bases and J by 4 bases, with 16 bases between them. The CDR3 spans 15 residues. CDR3 bases: TGTGCCAGCAGGCTAAATCAGCAGGGAAATCAGCCCCAGCATTTT. It codes for CASRLNQQGNQPQHF.

The V gene is TRBV7-2, the J gene TRBJ1-2; D is undetermined. The CDR3 runs to 13 residues. V was cut by 5 bases and J by 6 bases, with 13 bases left in between. Germline loops: CDR1 SGHTA, CDR2 FQGNSA. CDR3 residues: CASSRLAGDGYTF. In DNA, the CDR3 is TGTGCCAGCAGCAGGCTGGCTGGAGATGGCTACACCTTC.

This chain links TRBV4-3 with TRBJ1-1; 9 nucleotides agree with TRBD1. Looked up from germline, CDR1 is LGHNA and CDR2 is YSLEER. The CDR3 contains 18 residues. V was pared by 4 bases and J by 4 bases, with 16 bases of the junction left unmatched. CDR3 residues: CASSLTYRTGVDSTEAFF. The CDR3 bases are TGCGCCAGCAGCCTTACCTACCGGACAGGGGTGGACTCCACTGAAGCTTTCTTT.

The V gene is TRBV27, the J gene TRBJ1-2; perhaps TRBD1 as D (6 bases). Trimming shortened V by 1 base and J by 8 bases, and 26 bases separated the two germline ends. CDR1 is MNHEY and CDR2 is SMNVEV in the germline V gene (reference sequence). The CDR3 loop spans 18 amino acids. The CDR3 DNA is TGTGCCAGCAGTTTATACCCGCAGGGGACGGGCGGGAGTATCGGCTACACCTTC. The encoded protein is CASSLYPQGTGGSIGYTF.

The chain recombines TRBV5-4 with TRBJ2-3; D unclear. The V gene's germline CDR1 is SGHNT and CDR2 YYREEE (reference sequence). Trimming took 3 bases from V and 2 from J, leaving 16 bases between them. The CDR3 has 16 residues. This CDR3 is CASSSAFTVYTDTQYF. The CDR3 coding sequence is TGTGCCAGCAGCTCCGCTTTTACCGTCTACACAGATACGCAGTATTTT.

The V gene is TRBV28, the J gene TRBJ1-2, with 9 bases identical to TRBD1. V was clipped by 5 bases and J by 8 bases; unmatched bases: 9. Germline V gene data show CDR1 as MDHEN and CDR2 as SYDVKM. The length of the CDR3 is 14 residues. CDR3 sequence (DNA): TGTGCCAGCAGTGGAACAGGGGGCGGCCTAGGCTACACCTTC. The encoded protein is CASSGTGGGLGYTF.

This clone has only one observation. V is TRBV28 and J is TRBJ1-2, with 8 bases lining up with TRBD1. J was trimmed by 4 bases and V by 6 bases; bases with no gene match: 4. There are 13 residues in the CDR3. In germline, CDR1 is MDHEN, CDR2 SYDVKM. CDR3 in DNA: TGTGCCAGCAGCCGTGGACAGGGCTATGGCTACACCTTC. Encoded protein: CASSRGQGYGYTF.

This chain joins TRBV18 and TRBJ1-4; no clear D. V lost 9 bases and J 0 bases, leaving 11 bases between the germline ends. The CDR3 runs to 14 residues. Germline lookup yields CDR1 KGHSH and CDR2 LQKENI. The CDR3 coding sequence is TGTGCCAGAGCCAGGAGGGCAACTAATGAAAAACTGTTTTTT. It codes for CARARRATNEKLFF. The full variable domain, in which reference TRBV18 and TRBJ1-4 provide the parts outside the CDR3, is NAGVMQNPRHLVRRRGQEARLRCSPMKGHSHVYWYRQLPEEGLKFMVYLQKENIIDESGMPKERFSAEFPKEGPSILRIQQVVRGDSAAYFCARARRATNEKLFFGSGTQLSVL.

The genes are TRBV4-3 and TRBJ2-3; 8 nucleotides align to TRBD2. V dropped 0 bases and J dropped 10; count of bases not matched to a gene: 9. The CDR3 totals 15 residues. Germline V gene data show CDR1 as LGHNA and CDR2 as YSLEER. The CDR3 region has the DNA TGCGCCAGCAGCCAAGATTTAAGCGGGAGCGGGGCGCAGTATTTT. Translating gives CASSQDLSGSGAQYF.

The table lists this clone with a count of one. CDR3 sequence: CASSPGGQPTNEKLFF. The CDR3 DNA sequence: TGTGCCAGCAGCCCGGGAGGACAGCCAACTAATGAAAAACTGTTTTTT. The V gene is TRBV3-1 (or the pseudogene TRBV3-2), the J gene TRBJ1-4, with D perhaps matching TRBD1 (6 bases). V gave up 4 bases and J gave up 0 bases, with 12 bases separating them. CDR1 and CDR2 from the germline V gene are LGHDT and YNNKEL (reference sequence). This CDR3 is 16 amino acids long.

This chain links TRBV28 with TRBJ1-2, with TRBD1 matching 8 bases. The CDR3 consists of 13 residues. V lost 6 bases to trimming and J lost 4 bases; unmatched junction nucleotides: 4. The V gene's germline CDR1 is MDHEN and CDR2 SYDVKM. The CDR3 region has the DNA TGTGCCAGCAGGGGACAGGATCTCTATGGCTACACCTTC. Its protein is CASRGQDLYGYTF.

The J gene is TRBJ2-4, the V gene TRBV2, with D perhaps TRBD1 (5 bases). This CDR3 contains 13 residues. CDR1 and CDR2 (germline): SNHLY, FYNNEI. Trimming left V 6 bases short and J 5 bases short, with 11 bases between. This CDR3 reads CASRKGFQNIQYF. In nucleotides, the CDR3 is TGTGCCAGCAGGAAGGGGTTTCAAAACATTCAGTACTTC.

The chain employs TRBV3-1 (or the pseudogene TRBV3-2) and TRBJ1-3; D remains ambiguous. The germline gives CDR1 LGHDT, CDR2 YNNKEL (reference sequence). Trimming cost V 0 bases and J 4 bases, with 4 bases left between them. The CDR3 covers 13 residues. The CDR3 DNA reads as TGTGCCAGCAGCCAAGATGCAGGAAACACCATATATTTT. This encodes CASSQDAGNTIYF.

This clone came up a few times. The rearrangement uses TRBV18 and TRBJ1-5; unclear D gene. In germline, CDR1 is KGHSH, CDR2 LQKENI. CDR3 length equals 15 residues. The germline V and J ends were trimmed by 3 bases and 2 bases, with 11 bases remaining between them. CDR3 nucleotide sequence: TGTGCCAGCTCACCGGTAGGGATCGGCAATCAGCCCCAGCATTTT. This encodes CASSPVGIGNQPQHF.